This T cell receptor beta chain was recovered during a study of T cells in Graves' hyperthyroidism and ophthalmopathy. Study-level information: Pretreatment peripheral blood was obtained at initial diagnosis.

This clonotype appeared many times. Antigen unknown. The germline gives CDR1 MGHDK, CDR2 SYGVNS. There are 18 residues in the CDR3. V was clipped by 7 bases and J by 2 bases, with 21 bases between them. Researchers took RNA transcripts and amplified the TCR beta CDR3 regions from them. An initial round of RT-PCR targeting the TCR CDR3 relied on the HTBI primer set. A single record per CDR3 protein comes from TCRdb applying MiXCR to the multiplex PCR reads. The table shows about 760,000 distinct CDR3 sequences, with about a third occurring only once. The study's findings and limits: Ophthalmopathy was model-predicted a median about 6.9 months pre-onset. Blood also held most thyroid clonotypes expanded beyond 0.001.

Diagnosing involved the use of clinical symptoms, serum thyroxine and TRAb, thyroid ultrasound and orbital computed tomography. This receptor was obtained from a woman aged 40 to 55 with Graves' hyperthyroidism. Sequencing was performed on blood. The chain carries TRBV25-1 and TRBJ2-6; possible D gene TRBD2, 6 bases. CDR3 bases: TGTGCCAGCATGAGCGCGGGACGGTCACCGGCTGGGGCCAACGTCCTGACTTTC. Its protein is CASMSAGRSPAGANVLTF.